This T cell receptor beta chain originates from a study of T cells in Graves' hyperthyroidism and ophthalmopathy. RNA transcripts provided the source from which TCR beta CDR3 regions were amplified. The TCR CDR3 was amplified in a first-round RT-PCR using the HTBI primer set. TCRdb fed the multiplex PCR reads into MiXCR, producing one record per CDR3 protein. The sample shows around 570,000 distinct CDR3 sequences, just under 20% of them seen only once. The CDR3 is made up of 14 amino acids. From germline, CDR1 is GTSNPN and CDR2 SVGIG (reference sequence). V lost 0 bases to trimming and J lost 5 bases, with 14 bases between them.

This chain uses TRBV30 with TRBJ2-7; the D call may be TRBD1 or TRBD2 (6 bases each). Specimen: blood. The source of this sequence is a man in his forties with Graves' ophthalmopathy. The CDR3 nucleotides are TGTGCCTGGAGTGTAACGGGGGCGGGAAACGAGCAGTACTTC. Translating it yields CAWSVTGAGNEQYF.